Listed below are T cell receptor beta chains from one sample, sequenced in a study of cytomegalovirus exposure and HLA in healthy donors. Generated by immunoSEQ multiplex PCR, the TCRdb table keeps only in-frame clones and is missing some. The table has almost 70,000 clones, under 80% seen once. The specimen was PBMCs. These receptor sequences come from a male donor in good health and CMV-seropositive. The CDR3 runs from the conserved cysteine through the conserved F or W. Each record gives: J gene, V gene, D gene, CDR3 protein, CDR3 DNA. A D gene is named only where the DNA matches it firmly.

j_gene: TRBJ1-6; v_gene: TRBV28; d_gene: -; CDR3aa: CASTAGEGSPLHF; CDR3nt: TGTGCCAGCACGGCAGGGGAGGGGTCACCCCTCCACTTT
j_gene: TRBJ2-7; v_gene: TRBV19; d_gene: -; CDR3aa: CASSPDWGEVMREQYF; CDR3nt: TGTGCCAGTAGTCCCGACTGGGGCGAGGTGATGAGGGAGCAGTACTTC
j_gene: TRBJ2-7; v_gene: TRBV30; d_gene: -; CDR3aa: CAWSGISQGSYEQYF; CDR3nt: TGTGCCTGGAGTGGAATAAGTCAGGGATCCTACGAGCAGTACTTC
j_gene: TRBJ2-7; v_gene: TRBV7-2; d_gene: TRBD1; CDR3aa: CASSYSGGAIYEQYF; CDR3nt: TGTGCCAGCAGCTACTCAGGGGGCGCGATCTACGAGCAGTACTTC
j_gene: TRBJ2-7; v_gene: TRBV5-6; d_gene: -; CDR3aa: CASSTDRSSYEQYF; CDR3nt: TGTGCCAGCAGCACGGACAGATCCTCCTACGAGCAGTACTTC
j_gene: TRBJ2-1; v_gene: TRBV18; d_gene: -; CDR3aa: CASSPVSGYSEQFF; CDR3nt: TGTGCCAGCTCACCAGTAAGTGGTTACAGTGAGCAGTTCTTC
j_gene: TRBJ1-2; v_gene: TRBV9; d_gene: -; CDR3aa: CASSVGTVNYGYTF; CDR3nt: TGTGCCAGCAGCGTAGGGACAGTTAATTATGGCTACACCTTC
j_gene: TRBJ1-4; v_gene: TRBV27; d_gene: TRBD1; CDR3aa: CASSRIRDREAEKLFF; CDR3nt: TGTGCCAGCAGCAGAATCCGGGACAGGGAGGCTGAAAAACTGTTTTTT
j_gene: TRBJ1-2; v_gene: TRBV5-1; d_gene: TRBD1; CDR3aa: CASSSLDRGGGYTF; CDR3nt: TGCGCCAGCAGCTCCCTGGACAGGGGAGGCGGCTACACCTTC
j_gene: TRBJ2-1; v_gene: TRBV5-1; d_gene: TRBD2; CDR3aa: CASSVGFGGGFYNEQFF; CDR3nt: TGCGCCAGCAGCGTGGGGTTTGGGGGAGGGTTTTACAATGAGCAGTTCTTC
j_gene: TRBJ1-6; v_gene: TRBV14; d_gene: TRBD1; CDR3aa: CASSLMAGGYSPLHF; CDR3nt: TGTGCCAGCAGCCTCATGGCAGGGGGGTATTCACCCCTCCACTTT
j_gene: TRBJ2-2; v_gene: TRBV25-1; d_gene: -; CDR3aa: CASSEYRDTGELFF; CDR3nt: TGTGCCAGCAGTGAATACAGGGACACCGGGGAGCTGTTTTTT
j_gene: TRBJ1-2; v_gene: TRBV30; d_gene: TRBD1; CDR3aa: CAWGDSYGYTF; CDR3nt: TGTGCCTGGGGGGACAGCTATGGCTACACCTTC
j_gene: TRBJ2-7; v_gene: TRBV7-9; d_gene: TRBD2; CDR3aa: CASSTRLAGEIYEQYF; CDR3nt: TGTGCCAGCAGCACCCGCTTAGCGGGCGAGATCTACGAGCAGTACTTC